The clone carrying this T cell receptor (beta chain) has a handful of counts. The ends lost 1 base at V and 5 bases at J; junction bases unmatched: 5. The CDR3 length is 15 residues. CDR1 and CDR2 from the germline V gene are MNHNS and SASEGT. Time point reported: pretreatment peripheral blood. Each individual provided 1 to 8 samples (taken pretreatment and on-treatment). The data stem from a study of PD-L1 blockade in urothelial cancer. Background on the study: Analyses were performed on blood at 3 weeks after treatment start (the second dose) and at 6 weeks.

Generated by immunoSEQ multiplex PCR, the TCRdb table keeps only in-frame clones and is missing some. The table lists roughly 95,000 clones, around 90% of them singletons, with roughly 2% in the top ten. The sequencing used PBMCs, collected around atezolizumab (anti-PD-L1) treatment. The sequence was collected from a man between 60 and 70 years old with urothelial cancer. This chain links TRBV6-1 with TRBJ2-7, with TRBD2 matching over 10 bases. The CDR3 DNA follows: TGTGCCAGCAGTGAAGAGACTAGCGGGCCAAACGAGCAGTACTTC. Encoded protein: CASSEETSGPNEQYF.